The rows below give T cell receptor beta chains drawn from one sample of a study of blood T cell repertoires in COVID-19. Clones were sequenced by immunoSEQ multiplex PCR, and TCRdb holds only the in-frame ones, with some missing. The repertoire includes tens of thousands of clones, around 80% of them detected once, and 18% sits in the top ten. The sequenced sample was peripheral blood. Receptors originate from a woman in her fifties or sixties with acute or convalescent COVID-19. CDR3s include the opening cysteine and the closing phenylalanine or tryptophan. The D gene is left open where the match is weak. Only part of the rows carry a size: once, few, many, or a class if the clone is expanded.

d_gene | j_gene | v_gene | abundance | CDR3nt | CDR3aa
. | TRBJ2-7 | TRBV2 | . | TGTGCCAGCAGTGAATGGCAGGACTACGAGCAGTACTTC | CASSEWQDYEQYF
. | TRBJ2-1 | TRBV10-3 | . | TGTGCCATCAACCGGGGATACAATGAGCAGTTCTTC | CAINRGYNEQFF
TRBD1 | TRBJ1-1 | TRBV5-5 | . | TGTGCCAGCAGCTTACCCGGGACAGGGGCGACTGAAGCTTTCTTT | CASSLPGTGATEAFF
TRBD1 | TRBJ2-3 | TRBV18 | . | TGTGCCAGCTCACCATACTTGAGAGCACAGGGGGCGAGGGAAACAGATACGCAGTATTTT | CASSPYLRAQGARETDTQYF
. | TRBJ2-5 | TRBV7-9 | . | TGTGCCAGCAGCTTCAGCCTACAGCTTCAAGAGACCCAGTACTTC | CASSFSLQLQETQYF
TRBD1 | TRBJ1-1 | TRBV3-1/TRBV3-2 | . | TGTGCCAGCAGCCCACGGACAGGGGGCGCACCCCTAGCTTTCTTT | CASSPRTGGAPLAFF
. | TRBJ2-5 | TRBV29-1 | once | TGCAGCGTTGGGGGGCCAGAGACCCAGTACTTC | CSVGGPETQYF
. | TRBJ2-5 | TRBV19 | . | TGTGCCAGTTCCGGGAGTCCGGTAGAGACCCAGTACTTC | CASSGSPVETQYF
TRBD1 | TRBJ1-2 | TRBV2 | . | TGTGCCAGCAGTTCGGACAGGGTCTATGGCTACACCTTC | CASSSDRVYGYTF
. | TRBJ1-1 | TRBV11-3 | . | TGTGCCAGCAGCTTAGATCACTCCACAGGACCCGAAGCTTTCTTT | CASSLDHSTGPEAFF
. | TRBJ1-5 | TRBV10-3 | . | TGTGCCATCAGTGACCTGAGGGTAAGAGATCAGCCCCAGCATTTT | CAISDLRVRDQPQHF
. | TRBJ1-1 | TRBV10-3 | few | TGTGCCATCAGCAACAGGGTTACTGAAGCTTTCTTT | CAISNRVTEAFF
. | TRBJ2-5 | TRBV11-2 | . | TGTGCCAGCAGCCGAGTCCTAGAGACCCAGTACTTC | CASSRVLETQYF
TRBD1 | TRBJ1-5 | TRBV6-1 | . | TGTGCCAGCAGTGAGGGACAGGGACCCCAGCCCCAGCATTTT | CASSEGQGPQPQHF
TRBD2 | TRBJ2-2 | TRBV19 | . | TGTGCCAGTAGTAACCAACTAGCGGGGGACCCGAACACCGGGGAGCTGTTTTTT | CASSNQLAGDPNTGELFF
. | TRBJ2-3 | TRBV11-2 | . | TGTGCCAGCAGCTCCGGCACAGATACGCAGTATTTT | CASSSGTDTQYF
TRBD1 | TRBJ1-1 | TRBV5-8 | . | TGTGCCAGCAGCCCGGACAGGGCCCGTGAAGCTTTCTTT | CASSPDRAREAFF
TRBD1 | TRBJ2-2 | TRBV18 | . | TGTGCCAGCTCGAGGGGACAGGGGAACACCGGGGAGCTGTTTTTT | CASSRGQGNTGELFF
. | TRBJ2-5 | TRBV7-2 | . | TGTGCCAGCAGCTTAGGTCCTGAGCGCGAGAACCAGTACTTC | CASSLGPERENQYF
. | TRBJ1-6 | TRBV30 | once | TGTGCCTGGAGTATTATACACAGACAAAATTCACCCCTCCACTTT | CAWSIIHRQNSPLHF
. | TRBJ1-6 | TRBV9 | . | TGTGCCGGGGCAGGAGATCCCTCGGATTCACCCCTCCACTTT | CAGAGDPSDSPLHF
. | TRBJ1-1 | TRBV12-3/TRBV12-4 | many | TGTGCCAGCAGTTTACAGGAGAACACTGAAGCTTTCTTT | CASSLQENTEAFF
. | TRBJ1-2 | TRBV10-3 | . | TGTGCCATCAGTGTCCAGGACTATGGCTACACCTTC | CAISVQDYGYTF
. | TRBJ1-2 | TRBV20-1 | . | TGCAGTGCTAGTAAAGATGAGGGAGGCGGCTATGGCTACACCTTC | CSASKDEGGGYGYTF
. | TRBJ1-3 | TRBV5-5 | . | TGTGCCAGCAGCTTGGCACAGACTGGAAACACCATATATTTT | CASSLAQTGNTIYF
TRBD1 | TRBJ1-2 | TRBV5-1 | . | TGCGCCAGCAGCGAAACGACAGGGGGCTATGGCTACACCTTC | CASSETTGGYGYTF
TRBD1 | TRBJ2-5 | TRBV24-1 | . | TGTGCCACCAGGGTACAGGGGTACCAAGAGACCCAGTACTTC | CATRVQGYQETQYF
TRBD1 | TRBJ2-7 | TRBV5-1 | . | TGCGCCAGCAGCCCTGGACAGGGAATTTACGAGCAGTACTTC | CASSPGQGIYEQYF
. | TRBJ1-1 | TRBV6-5 | . | TGTGCCAGCAGTTACAACAGGAGGAACACTGAAGCTTTCTTT | CASSYNRRNTEAFF
. | TRBJ2-5 | TRBV29-1 | . | TGCAGCGGGGGGGAGAGTGATCAAGAGACCCAGTACTTC | CSGGESDQETQYF
. | TRBJ1-4 | TRBV7-9 | few | TGTGCCAGCAGCCGAGACAGGCGGACTGAAAAACTGTTTTTT | CASSRDRRTEKLFF
TRBD1 | TRBJ1-1 | TRBV5-3 | . | TGTGCCAGAAGCCACCTATCACAGACAGGGGGCGTCGAATTGGACATGAACACTGAAGCTTTCTTT | CARSHLSQTGGVELDMNTEAFF
. | TRBJ1-2 | TRBV5-1 | . | TGCGCCAGCAGCTTGGTGGCTTTGGACTATGGCTACACCTTC | CASSLVALDYGYTF
TRBD2 | TRBJ2-5 | TRBV7-9 | . | TGTGCCAGCAGCTTAGCTGCGGGGGGGCCTGAGACCCAGTACTTC | CASSLAAGGPETQYF
TRBD2 | TRBJ2-1 | TRBV6-2/TRBV6-3 | . | TGTGCCAGCAGTTACTCGCTGTTAGCGGGGGCCGACAACAATGAGCAGTTCTTC | CASSYSLLAGADNNEQFF
. | TRBJ1-2 | TRBV3-1/TRBV3-2 | . | TGTGCCAGCAGCCGAGGGAGGTCCACCTGGGATGGCTACACCTTC | CASSRGRSTWDGYTF
. | TRBJ2-1 | TRBV9 | . | TGTGCCAGCAGCCACTTACTAGTTCCCTCCTACAATGAGCAGTTCTTC | CASSHLLVPSYNEQFF
TRBD1 | TRBJ1-5 | TRBV28 | . | TGTGCCAGCAGTCCAGGACAGGGGGCGATTTATCAGCCCCAGCATTTT | CASSPGQGAIYQPQHF
. | TRBJ1-2 | TRBV28 | . | TGTGCCAGCAGTTTGAGCAACAACAGGGTGCGTGGCTACACCTTC | CASSLSNNRVRGYTF
. | TRBJ2-6 | TRBV7-2 | . | TGTGCCAGCAGCACGGGGTCTGGGGCCAACGTCCTGACTTTC | CASSTGSGANVLTF
. | TRBJ1-4 | TRBV2 | once | TGTGCCAGCAGTGAATCCAGATATCAAAAACTGTTTTTT | CASSESRYQKLFF
. | TRBJ1-2 | TRBV4-1 | few | TGCGCCAGCAGCCAGGGAGACAGGCATGGCTACACCTTC | CASSQGDRHGYTF